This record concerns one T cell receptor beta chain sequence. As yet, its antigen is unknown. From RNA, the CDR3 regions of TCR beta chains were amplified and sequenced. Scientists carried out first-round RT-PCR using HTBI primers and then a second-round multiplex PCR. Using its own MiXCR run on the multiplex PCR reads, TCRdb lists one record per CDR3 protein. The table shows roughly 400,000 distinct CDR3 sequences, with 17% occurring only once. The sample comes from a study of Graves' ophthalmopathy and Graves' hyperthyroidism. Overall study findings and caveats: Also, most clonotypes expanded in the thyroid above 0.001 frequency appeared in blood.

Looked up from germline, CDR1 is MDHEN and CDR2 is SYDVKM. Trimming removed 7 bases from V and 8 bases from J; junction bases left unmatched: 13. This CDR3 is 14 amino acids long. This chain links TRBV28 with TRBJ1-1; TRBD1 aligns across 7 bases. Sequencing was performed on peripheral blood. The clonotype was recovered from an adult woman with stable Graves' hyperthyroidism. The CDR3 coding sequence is TGTGCCAGCATCGAAGGGGGCGCAATCCGAGAAGCTTTCTTT. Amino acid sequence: CASIEGGAIREAFF.